Following are 9 T cell receptor beta chains from one sample sequenced in a study of T cell changes during pregnancy in multiple sclerosis. TCRdb's table, derived via immunoSEQ multiplex PCR, lists solely in-frame clones and lacks some. The sample holds around 40,000 clones, roughly 91% seen once. This specimen was CD4+ T cells from peripheral blood mononuclear cells, taken in the third trimester of pregnancy. Source of these receptors: a female donor with multiple sclerosis, enrolled in a pregnancy study.

The V and J genes are TRBV18 and TRBJ1-1; 9 positions agree with TRBD1. This CDR3 is built from 13 residues. Per the germline V gene, CDR1 is KGHSH and CDR2 is LQKENI. Trimming took 4 bases from V and 6 from J; bases not matched to a gene: 3. The CDR3 spells CASSLQGAAEAFF. The CDR3, as DNA: TGTGCCAGCTCACTACAGGGGGCAGCTGAAGCTTTCTTT. The full variable domain, with the rest looked up from reference TRBV18 and TRBJ1-1, is NAGVMQNPRHLVRRRGQEARLRCSPMKGHSHVYWYRQLPEEGLKFMVYLQKENIIDESGMPKERFSAEFPKEGPSILRIQQVVRGDSAAYFCASSLQGAAEAFFGQGTRLTVV.

CDR3 nucleotide sequence: TGCAGCGTTGACGAAGAGACCCAGTACTTC. It yields the protein CSVDEETQYF. The J gene is TRBJ2-5, the V gene TRBV29-1; no clear D. The germline CDR1 and CDR2 sequences are SQVTM and ANQGSEA. The germline V and J ends were trimmed by 3 bases and 3 bases, with 2 bases remaining between them. This CDR3 region has 10 residues.

The V and J genes are TRBV5-3 and TRBJ2-7, with no clear D. TRBV5-3 is an ORF for which the function is uncertain. This CDR3 contains 14 residues. V lost 0 bases, J lost 7 bases, and 14 bases lay in between. The CDR3 loop is CARSLGLGFVEQYF. For the CDR3, the DNA is TGTGCCAGAAGCTTGGGGCTAGGTTTTGTAGAGCAGTACTTC.

The V call is TRBV5-1, the J call TRBJ2-7; D is possibly TRBD1 (6 bases). The CDR3 contains 15 residues. Looked up from germline, CDR1 is SGHRS and CDR2 is YFSETQ. Trimming removed 1 base from V and 5 bases from J, with 16 bases in between. CDR3 sequence reads: CASSLSGDNFHEQYF. In nucleotides, the CDR3 is TGCGCCAGCAGCTTGTCAGGGGATAACTTCCACGAGCAGTACTTC.

This chain uses TRBV6-1 with TRBJ1-3, with 7 bases matching TRBD1. This CDR3 region has 15 residues. J lost 3 bases, V lost 11 bases, and 13 bases had no gene match. In germline, CDR1 is MNHNS, CDR2 SASEGT. In DNA, the CDR3 is TGTGCCTGGGGGAGACAGGGAGGTTTTGGAAACACCATATATTTT. Protein sequence: CAWGRQGGFGNTIYF.

V usage is TRBV27 and J usage is TRBJ1-6, with 7 bases aligning to TRBD1. V shed 1 base, J shed 5 bases, and the junction held 2 bases outside the gene matches. The germline V gene has CDR1 MNHEY and CDR2 SMNVEV (reference sequence). This CDR3 region has 15 residues. The CDR3, as DNA: TGTGCCAGCAGTTTATTGGGACAGAATAATTCACCCCTCCACTTT. Its protein is CASSLLGQNNSPLHF.

V is TRBV5-1 and J is TRBJ1-2; 8 nucleotides line up with TRBD1. V lost 6 bases to trimming and J lost 2 bases; unmatched junction nucleotides: 12. The CDR3 length is 16 residues. In germline, CDR1 is SGHRS, CDR2 YFSETQ. CDR3 protein: CASKRTQGDTNYGYTF. CDR3 nucleotides: TGCGCCAGCAAACGGACACAGGGGGATACCAACTATGGCTACACCTTC.

This chain joins TRBV7-3 and TRBJ2-5; TRBD1 aligns across 7 bases. This CDR3 region has 13 residues. Germline V gene sequence: CDR1 SGHTA, CDR2 FQGTGA. Trimming took 5 bases from V and 5 from J; bases not matched to a gene: 5. CDR3 sequence reads: CASSLRQGETQYF. CDR3 nucleotide sequence: TGTGCCAGCAGCCTCCGACAGGGTGAGACCCAGTACTTC.

This clone was counted once. V gene TRBV2 combines with J gene TRBJ2-6; TRBD2 might be the D (6 bases). CDR1 and CDR2 (germline): SNHLY, FYNNEI. This CDR3 is built from 14 residues. V gave up 6 bases and J gave up 2 bases, with 8 bases separating them. The CDR3 nucleotides read TGTGCCAGCAGGCGGGGAACTGGGGCCAACGTCCTGACTTTC. Its translation: CASRRGTGANVLTF.